The 3 T cell receptor beta chains presented below share a single source sample, sequenced in a study of post-analysis software for immune sequencing data. Study-wide results and limits: About five TRBV segments, including TRBV5-6, TRBV5-1 and TRBV20-1, were more frequent in patients than controls.

Unique molecular identifiers were built into the TCR beta cDNA libraries. From the PCR reads, TCRdb called clonotypes with MiXCR, one entry per CDR3 protein. The sample shows hundreds of thousands of distinct CDR3 sequences, roughly 46% of them seen only once. No antigen has been identified for these receptors. Sequenced material: blood. The receptors were gathered from a girl aged 10-17 years with multiple sclerosis.

This clonotype has just a few counts. The germline gene is not matched at one end of the junction; a read error may be the cause. The genes are TRBV12-3 or TRBV12-4 and TRBJ2-1, with D perhaps TRBD2 (6 bases). The CDR3 loop spans 11 amino acids. CDR3 sequence (DNA): TGTGCCTGCAGTTTGGGGGAGGTACGGTTCTTC. It translates to CACSLGEVRFF.

This clonotype was picked up a small number of times. This chain uses TRBV20-1 with TRBJ2-3; the match to TRBD2 covers 7 bases. The CDR3 spans 14 residues. Germline loops: CDR1 DFQATT, CDR2 SNEGSKA (reference sequence). Trimming took 5 bases from V and 5 from J; bases not matched to a gene: 10. In DNA form, the CDR3 reads TGCAGTGCTGCACTACGTACGGGGGGAGATACGCAGTATTTT. Amino acid sequence: CSAALRTGGDTQYF.

This clonotype was found a few times. This chain uses TRBV12-3 or TRBV12-4 with TRBJ1-1; 7 bases are shared with TRBD1. The CDR3 runs to 14 residues. Germline trimming cut 6 bases from V and 0 bases from J; bases unmatched to any gene: 4. The CDR3 DNA reads as TGTGCCAGCAGCCGGGACAGCATGAACACTGAAGCTTTCTTT. Translating gives CASSRDSMNTEAFF.